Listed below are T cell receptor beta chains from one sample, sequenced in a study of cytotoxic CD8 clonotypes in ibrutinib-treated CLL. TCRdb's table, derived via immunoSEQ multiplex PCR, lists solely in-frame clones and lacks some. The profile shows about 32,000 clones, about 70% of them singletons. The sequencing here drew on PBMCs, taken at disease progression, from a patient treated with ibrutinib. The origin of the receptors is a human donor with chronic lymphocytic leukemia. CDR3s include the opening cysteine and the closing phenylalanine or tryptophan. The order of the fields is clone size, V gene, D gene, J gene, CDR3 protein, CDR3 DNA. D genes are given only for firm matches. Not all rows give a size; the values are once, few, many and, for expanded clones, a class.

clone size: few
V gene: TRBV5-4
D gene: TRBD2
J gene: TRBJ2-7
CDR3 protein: CASSPRRGNYEQYF
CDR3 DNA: TGTGCCAGCAGCCCTCGGCGGGGGAACTACGAGCAGTACTTC

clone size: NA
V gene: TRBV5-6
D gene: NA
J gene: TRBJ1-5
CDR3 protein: CASSFGPFSNQPQHF
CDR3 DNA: TGTGCCAGCAGCTTCGGACCGTTTAGCAATCAGCCCCAGCATTTT

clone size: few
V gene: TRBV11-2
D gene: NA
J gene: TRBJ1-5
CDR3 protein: CASSLDGGNQPQHF
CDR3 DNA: TGTGCCAGCAGCTTAGACGGGGGCAATCAGCCCCAGCATTTT

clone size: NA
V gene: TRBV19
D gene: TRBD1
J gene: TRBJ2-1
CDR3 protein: CASSHTGDRVNEQFF
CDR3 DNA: TGTGCCAGTAGCCATACTGGAGACAGGGTAAATGAGCAGTTCTTC

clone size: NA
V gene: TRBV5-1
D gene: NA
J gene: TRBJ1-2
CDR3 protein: CASSLGGTYGYTF
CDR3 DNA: TGCGCCAGCAGCTTAGGGGGAACCTATGGCTACACCTTC

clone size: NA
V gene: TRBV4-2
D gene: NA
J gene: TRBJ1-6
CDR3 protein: CASSQDRDSPLHF
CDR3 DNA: TGTGCCAGCAGCCAAGACAGGGATTCACCCCTCCACTTT

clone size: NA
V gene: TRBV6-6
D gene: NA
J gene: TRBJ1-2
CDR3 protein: CASSFLEYRGYTF
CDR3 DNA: TGTGCCAGCAGTTTCCTGGAGTACCGTGGCTACACCTTC

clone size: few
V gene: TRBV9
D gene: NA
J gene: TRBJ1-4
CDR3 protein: CASSPDPDGSEKLFF
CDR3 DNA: TGTGCCAGCAGCCCCGACCCTGACGGAAGTGAAAAACTGTTTTTT

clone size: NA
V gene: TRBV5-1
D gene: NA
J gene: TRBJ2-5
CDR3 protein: CASSPGTTQETQYF
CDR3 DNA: TGCGCCAGCAGCCCCGGGACAACACAAGAGACCCAGTACTTC

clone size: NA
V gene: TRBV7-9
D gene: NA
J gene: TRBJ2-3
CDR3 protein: CASSSLRAHGNTQYF
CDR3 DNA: TGTGCCAGCAGCTCCCTCCGGGCCCATGGCAATACGCAGTATTTT

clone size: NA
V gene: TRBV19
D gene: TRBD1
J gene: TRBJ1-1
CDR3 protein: CASRNRGLGAFF
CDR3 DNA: TGTGCCAGTAGGAACAGGGGCTTGGGGGCTTTCTTT

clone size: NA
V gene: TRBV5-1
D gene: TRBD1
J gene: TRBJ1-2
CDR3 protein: CASSGTGGGYTF
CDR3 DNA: TGCGCCAGCAGCGGGACAGGGGGAGGCTACACCTTC

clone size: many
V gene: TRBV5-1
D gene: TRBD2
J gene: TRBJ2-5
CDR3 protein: CASSLAGLAGGETQYF
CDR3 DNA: TGCGCCAGCAGCTTGGCCGGACTAGCGGGCGGCGAGACCCAGTACTTC

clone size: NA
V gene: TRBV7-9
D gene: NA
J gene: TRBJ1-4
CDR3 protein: CASSLGLLGRHEEKLFF
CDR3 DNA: TGTGCCAGCAGCTTAGGATTGTTGGGCAGGCATGAAGAAAAACTGTTTTTT